This TCR beta chain comes out of a study of T cell responses to AZD1222 COVID-19 vaccine. Findings and caveats of the study: Repertoire sampling happened only post peak T cell response. The breadth and depth of Spike-specific TCRs increased once two AZD1222 doses had been given. A mostly white British donor set with more females was recruited, and clonal diversity was possibly underestimated.

Sequenced by immunoSEQ multiplex PCR; TCRdb stores in-frame clones only, minus some. The data contain roughly 100,000 clones, 85% to 90% of them seen just once; the ten biggest clones take up around 4%. Remarks on this clone: Its antigen is still unknown.

CDR1 and CDR2 (germline): ENHRY, SYGVKD. The V gene end was trimmed by 5 bases and the J gene end by 6 bases; junction bases not matched to a gene: 11. The CDR3 has 15 amino acids. This TCR was recovered from an adult in good health. This chain links TRBV10-3 with TRBJ2-7; 9 nucleotides match TRBD1. The input for sequencing was peripheral blood, taken on day 0 of AZD1222 vaccination. The CDR3 region has the DNA TGTGCCATCAGTAGATCCGGGACAGGGTTGGGCGAGCAGTACTTC. Protein sequence: CAISRSGTGLGEQYF.